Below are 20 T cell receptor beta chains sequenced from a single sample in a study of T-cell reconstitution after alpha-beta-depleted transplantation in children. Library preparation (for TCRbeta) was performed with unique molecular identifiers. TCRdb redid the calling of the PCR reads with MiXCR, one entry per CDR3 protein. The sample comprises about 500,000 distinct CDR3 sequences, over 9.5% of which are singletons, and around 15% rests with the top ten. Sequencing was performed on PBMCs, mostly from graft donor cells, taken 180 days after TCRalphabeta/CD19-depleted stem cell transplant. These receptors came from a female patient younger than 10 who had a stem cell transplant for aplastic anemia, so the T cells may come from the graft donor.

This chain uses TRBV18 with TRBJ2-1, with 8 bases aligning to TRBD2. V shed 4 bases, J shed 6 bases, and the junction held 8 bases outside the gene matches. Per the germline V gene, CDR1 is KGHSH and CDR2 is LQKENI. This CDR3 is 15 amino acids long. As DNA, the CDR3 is TGTGCCAGCTCACGGATCGGGGCGGGAGGCAATGAGCAGTTCTTC. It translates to CASSRIGAGGNEQFF.

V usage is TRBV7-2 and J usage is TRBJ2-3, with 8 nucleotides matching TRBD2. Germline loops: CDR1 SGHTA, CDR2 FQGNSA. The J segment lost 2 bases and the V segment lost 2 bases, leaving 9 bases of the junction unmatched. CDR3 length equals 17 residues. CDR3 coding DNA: TGTGCCAGCAGCTTAATGTATAGCGGGGTAAACACAGATACGCAGTATTTT. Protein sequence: CASSLMYSGVNTDTQYF.

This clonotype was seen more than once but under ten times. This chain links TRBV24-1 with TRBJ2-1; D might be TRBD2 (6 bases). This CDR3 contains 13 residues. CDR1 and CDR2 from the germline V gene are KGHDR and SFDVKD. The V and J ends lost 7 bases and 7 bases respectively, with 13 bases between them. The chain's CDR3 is CATSSSGRNEQFF. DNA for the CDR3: TGTGCCACCAGCAGCTCGGGGAGGAATGAGCAGTTCTTC.

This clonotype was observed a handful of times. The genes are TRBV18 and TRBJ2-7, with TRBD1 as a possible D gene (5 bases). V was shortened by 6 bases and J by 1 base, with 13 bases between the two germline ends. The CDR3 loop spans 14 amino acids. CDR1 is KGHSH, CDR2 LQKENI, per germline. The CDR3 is CASSLKQGSYEQYV. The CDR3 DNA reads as TGTGCCAGCTCGCTAAAGCAGGGTTCCTACGAGCAGTACGTC.

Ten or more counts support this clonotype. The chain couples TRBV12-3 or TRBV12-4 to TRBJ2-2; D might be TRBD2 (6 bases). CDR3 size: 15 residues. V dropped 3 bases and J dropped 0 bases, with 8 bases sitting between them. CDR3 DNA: TGTGCCAGCAGTTTGGGGGAGGCGAACACCGGGGAGCTGTTTTTT. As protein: CASSLGEANTGELFF.

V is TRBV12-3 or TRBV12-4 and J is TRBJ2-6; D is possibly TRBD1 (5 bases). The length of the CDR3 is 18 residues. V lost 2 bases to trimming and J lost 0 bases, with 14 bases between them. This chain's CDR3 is CASSLRQRHHSGANVLTF. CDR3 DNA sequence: TGTGCCAGCAGTTTAAGACAGCGCCACCACTCTGGGGCCAACGTCCTGACTTTC.

CDR3: CATSDSSIWRRTDTQYF. CDR3 nucleotides: TGTGCCACCAGTGATTCGAGCATTTGGAGACGCACAGATACGCAGTATTTT. The rearrangement links TRBV24-1 to TRBJ2-3; D unresolved. There are 17 residues in the CDR3. CDR1 and CDR2 (germline): KGHDR, SFDVKD. V shed 2 bases and J shed 1 base, with 15 bases lying between them.

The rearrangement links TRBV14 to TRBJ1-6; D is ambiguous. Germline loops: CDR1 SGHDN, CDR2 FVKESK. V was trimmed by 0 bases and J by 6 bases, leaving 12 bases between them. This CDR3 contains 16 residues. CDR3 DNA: TGTGCCAGCAGCCAAGAAATCGGACGGATTAATTCACCCCTCCACTTT. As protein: CASSQEIGRINSPLHF.

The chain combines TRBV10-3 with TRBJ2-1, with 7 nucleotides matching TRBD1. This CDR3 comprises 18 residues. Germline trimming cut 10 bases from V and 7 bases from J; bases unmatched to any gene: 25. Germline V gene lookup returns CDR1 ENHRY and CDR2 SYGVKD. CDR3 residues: CATGQEILRQGMKNEQFF. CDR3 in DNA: TGTGCCACCGGTCAGGAAATTCTCAGACAGGGAATGAAGAATGAGCAGTTCTTC.

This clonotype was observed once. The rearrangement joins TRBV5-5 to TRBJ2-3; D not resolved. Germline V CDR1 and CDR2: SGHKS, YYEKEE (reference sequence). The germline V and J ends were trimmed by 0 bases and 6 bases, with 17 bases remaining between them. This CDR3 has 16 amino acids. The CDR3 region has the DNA TGTGCCAGCAGCTTGGGGACCGTTCAACCTCGGGATACGCAGTATTTT. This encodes CASSLGTVQPRDTQYF.

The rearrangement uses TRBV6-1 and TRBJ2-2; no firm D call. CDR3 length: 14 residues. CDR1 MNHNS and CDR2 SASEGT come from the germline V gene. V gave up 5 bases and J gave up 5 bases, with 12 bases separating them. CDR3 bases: TGTGCCAGCAGTACACACGGGTGGACCGGGGAGCTGTTTTTT. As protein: CASSTHGWTGELFF.

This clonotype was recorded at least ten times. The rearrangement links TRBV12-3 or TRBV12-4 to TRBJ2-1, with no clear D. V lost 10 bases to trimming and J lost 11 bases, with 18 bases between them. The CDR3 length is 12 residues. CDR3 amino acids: CATMIPPAQQFF. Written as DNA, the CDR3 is TGTGCCACCATGATCCCCCCGGCCCAGCAGTTCTTC.

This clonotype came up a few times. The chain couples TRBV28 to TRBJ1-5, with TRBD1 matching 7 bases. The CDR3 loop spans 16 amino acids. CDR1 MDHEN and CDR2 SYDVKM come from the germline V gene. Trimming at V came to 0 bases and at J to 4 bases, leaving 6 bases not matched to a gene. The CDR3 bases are TGTGCCAGCAGTTTATGGAGGGACAGCTTTAATCAGCCCCAGCATTTT. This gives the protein CASSLWRDSFNQPQHF.

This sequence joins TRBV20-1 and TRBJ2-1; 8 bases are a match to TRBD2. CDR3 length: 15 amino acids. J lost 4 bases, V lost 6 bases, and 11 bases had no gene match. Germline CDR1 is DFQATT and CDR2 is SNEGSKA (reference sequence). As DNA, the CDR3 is TGCAGTGCCCCAAGCGGGAGACCCGTATACAATGAGCAGTTCTTC. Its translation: CSAPSGRPVYNEQFF.

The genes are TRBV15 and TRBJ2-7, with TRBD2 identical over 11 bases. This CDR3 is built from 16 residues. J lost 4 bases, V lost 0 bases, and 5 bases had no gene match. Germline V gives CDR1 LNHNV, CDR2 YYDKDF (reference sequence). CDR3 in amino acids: CATSRDQLAGDYEQYF. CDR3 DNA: TGTGCCACCAGCAGAGATCAACTAGCGGGAGATTACGAGCAGTACTTC. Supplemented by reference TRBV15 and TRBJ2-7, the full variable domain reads DAMVIQNPRYQVTQFGKPVTLSCSQTLNHNVMYWYQQKSSQAPKLLFHYYDKDFNNEADTPDNFQSRRPNTSFCFLDIRSPGLGDTAMYLCATSRDQLAGDYEQYFGPGTRLTVT.

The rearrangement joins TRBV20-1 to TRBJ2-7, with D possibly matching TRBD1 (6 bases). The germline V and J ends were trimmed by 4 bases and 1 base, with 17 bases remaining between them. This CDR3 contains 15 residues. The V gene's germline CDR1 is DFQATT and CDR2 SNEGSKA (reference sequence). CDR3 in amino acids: CSAIGGGHGSYEQYV. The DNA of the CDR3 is TGCAGTGCTATAGGGGGTGGACACGGATCCTACGAGCAGTACGTC.

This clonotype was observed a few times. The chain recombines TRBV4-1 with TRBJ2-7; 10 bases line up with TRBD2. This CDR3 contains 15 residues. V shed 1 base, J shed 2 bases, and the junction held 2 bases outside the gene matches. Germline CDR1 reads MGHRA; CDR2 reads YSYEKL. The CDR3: CASSQVAGGPYEQYV. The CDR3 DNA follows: TGCGCCAGCAGCCAAGTAGCGGGAGGACCCTACGAGCAGTACGTC.

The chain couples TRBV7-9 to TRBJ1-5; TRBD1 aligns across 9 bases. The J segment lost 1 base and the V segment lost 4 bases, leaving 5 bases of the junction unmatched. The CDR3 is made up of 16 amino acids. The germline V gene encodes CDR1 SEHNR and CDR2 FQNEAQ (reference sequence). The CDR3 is CASSSTGTGSNQPQHF. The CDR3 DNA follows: TGTGCCAGCAGCTCGACCGGGACAGGGAGCAATCAGCCCCAGCATTTT.

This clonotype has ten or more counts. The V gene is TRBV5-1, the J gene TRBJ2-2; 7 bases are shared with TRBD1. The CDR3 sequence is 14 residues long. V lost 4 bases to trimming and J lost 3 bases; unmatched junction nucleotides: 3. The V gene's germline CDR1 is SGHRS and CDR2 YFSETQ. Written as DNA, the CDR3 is TGCGCCAGCAGCCAACAGGGGCACACCGGGGAGCTGTTTTTT. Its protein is CASSQQGHTGELFF.

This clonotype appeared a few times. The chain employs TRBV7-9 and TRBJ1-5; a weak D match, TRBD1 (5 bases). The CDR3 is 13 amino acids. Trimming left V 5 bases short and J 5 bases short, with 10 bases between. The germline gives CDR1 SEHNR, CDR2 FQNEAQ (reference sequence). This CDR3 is CASSMTGDQPQHF. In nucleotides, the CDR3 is TGTGCCAGCAGCATGACGGGGGATCAGCCCCAGCATTTT.